The rows below give T cell receptor beta chains drawn from one sample of a study of T-cell reconstitution after alpha-beta-depleted transplantation in children. One entry per CDR3 protein, called by TCRdb with MiXCR from the PCR reads. The repertoire consists of about 980,000 distinct CDR3 sequences, with about 26% occurring once and the leading ten covering 25% to 35%. This sample comprised PBMCs, mostly from graft donor cells, obtained 360 days after TCRalphabeta/CD19-depleted stem cell transplant. These receptors all come from a boy less than two years old who had a stem cell transplant for SCID, so the T cells may come from the graft donor. CDR3s include the opening cysteine and the closing phenylalanine or tryptophan. Each record gives: J gene, V gene, D gene, clone size, CDR3 DNA, CDR3 protein. D genes are given only for firm matches. For some rows the clone size is stated as once, few or many, or as a class when expanded; others skip it.

>TRBJ2-7|TRBV5-1|TRBD1|NA
TGCGCCAGCAGCTTGGCTCAGGGGGTCTACGAGCAGTACTTC
CASSLAQGVYEQYF
>TRBJ1-2|TRBV6-5|NA|NA
TGTGCCAGCAGTTACGGCAGGGACGGCTATGGCTACACCTTC
CASSYGRDGYGYTF
>TRBJ2-1|TRBV2|TRBD2|NA
TGTGCCAGCAGTGAACAGACTAGCGGGGGGTTCTACAATGAGCAGTTCTTC
CASSEQTSGGFYNEQFF
>TRBJ2-2|TRBV7-9|TRBD1|NA
TGTGCCAGCATCAAGACAGGGGGGGACGGGGAGCTGTTTTTT
CASIKTGGDGELFF
>TRBJ1-3|TRBV7-6|TRBD1|few
TGTGCCAGCAGCTTAGCCGGGACAGGGGCGCTGGGAAACACCATATATTTT
CASSLAGTGALGNTIYF
>TRBJ2-1|TRBV24-1|NA|NA
TGTGCCACCAGTGATTTGCGGGGAGGCGAGCAGTTCTTC
CATSDLRGGEQFF
>TRBJ1-1|TRBV28|NA|NA
TGTGCCAGCAGTTTAACCGGGCAGGGTACCACTGAAGCTTTCTTT
CASSLTGQGTTEAFF
>TRBJ2-1|TRBV11-3|TRBD2|few
TGTGCCAGCAGCCCCACTAGCGGGGGACCCCATGAGCAGTTCTTC
CASSPTSGGPHEQFF
>TRBJ2-1|TRBV27|NA|NA
TGTGCCAGCAGTGCCCAAGACCAATACAATGAGCAGTTCTTC
CASSAQDQYNEQFF
>TRBJ1-3|TRBV5-1|TRBD1|NA
TGCGCCAGCAGCTTTCTAACAGGGGAAGGTGGAAACACCATATATTTT
CASSFLTGEGGNTIYF
>TRBJ1-1|TRBV7-9|NA|NA
TGTGCCAGCAGCCCCCTAGGGCGGACGAACACTGAAGCTTTCTTT
CASSPLGRTNTEAFF
>TRBJ2-1|TRBV7-2|TRBD1|NA
TGTGCCAGTGCCGACAGGGTAGAGAGTGAGCAGTTCTTC
CASADRVESEQFF
>TRBJ2-6|TRBV4-3|NA|few
TGCGCCAGCGAAAACTCGGCCGGGGCCAACGTCCTGACTTTC
CASENSAGANVLTF
>TRBJ2-1|TRBV20-1|NA|few
TGCAGTGCTGGTACACAGGGAGATGAGCAGTTCTTC
CSAGTQGDEQFF
>TRBJ2-5|TRBV5-4|TRBD1|NA
TGTGCCGGCGGACGGGACAGGGGCTTGGTCCAGTACTTC
CAGGRDRGLVQYF
>TRBJ1-6|TRBV5-1|TRBD1|few
TGCGCCAGCAGCCCTAGGGACAGCGGCGTAGGACCCCTCCACTTT
CASSPRDSGVGPLHF
>TRBJ2-7|TRBV5-1|TRBD1|many
TGCGCCAGCACCCTAACAGGGGGAGGATACGAGCAGTACTTC
CASTLTGGGYEQYF
>TRBJ2-3|TRBV5-1|NA|NA
TGCGCCAGCAGCAGCTCCCCGGGGTTCACAGATACGCAGTATTTT
CASSSSPGFTDTQYF
>TRBJ2-3|TRBV12-3/TRBV12-4|NA|once
TGTGCCAGCAGCCGCCATCCCAGGGGAAGATACACAGATACGCAGTATTTT
CASSRHPRGRYTDTQYF
>TRBJ2-1|TRBV7-9|NA|few
TGTGCCAGCAGCCGAGCGGCAAGTCGAGGAGAGCAGTTCTTC
CASSRAASRGEQFF
>TRBJ1-1|TRBV10-3|NA|NA
TGTGCCATCAGTGACGGCCTGAACACTGAAGCTTTCTTT
CAISDGLNTEAFF
>TRBJ2-3|TRBV29-1|NA|few
TGCAGCGTTTCGATCACAGATACGCAGTATTTT
CSVSITDTQYF
>TRBJ2-1|TRBV5-1|NA|few
TGCGCCAGCAGCTTCGGGACCGAGGCTTCCAATGAGCAGTTCTTC
CASSFGTEASNEQFF
>TRBJ2-7|TRBV20-1|TRBD1|few
TGCAGTGCCGGGACAGGGCTCAGGAGCGAGCAGTACTTC
CSAGTGLRSEQYF
>TRBJ2-7|TRBV5-1|NA|NA
TGCGCCAGCAGCTTCAACGATCCGAGTTCTGGTGAGCAGTACTTC
CASSFNDPSSGEQYF
>TRBJ2-7|TRBV7-2|NA|NA
TGTGCCAGCAGCTCCCAGATCACGCAGTACTTC
CASSSQITQYF